This T cell receptor beta chain was recovered during a study of sequential checkpoint blockade in melanoma. Study details: Patients were randomized 1:1 to nivolumab-then-ipilimumab or ipilimumab-then-nivolumab first-line.

Sequencing was performed with immunoSEQ multiplex PCR; in TCRdb, only in-frame clones are kept and a portion is missing. The sample has 15,000 to 20,000 clones; around two thirds are singletons. CDR1 SGHDT and CDR2 YYEEEE come from the germline V gene. The CDR3 has 14 residues. Trimming removed 4 bases from V and 0 bases from J, with 10 bases in between. As for treatment: randomized to nivolumab then ipilimumab (arm A) or the reverse (arm B). The rearrangement links TRBV5-6 to TRBJ1-2, with D unresolved. The origin of this receptor is a human donor with melanoma. The input for sequencing was CD8+ T cells sorted from blood (inferred from file names), taken from a patient given nivolumab and ipilimumab in sequence. The CDR3 protein is CASSPSGANYGYTF. In DNA, the CDR3 is TGTGCCAGCAGCCCTTCCGGAGCTAACTATGGCTACACCTTC.